This paragraph reports one TCR beta chain. What it recognizes is unknown. The CDR3 runs to 15 residues. Germline CDR1 is GTSNPN and CDR2 is SVGIG (reference sequence). The germline V and J ends were trimmed by 1 base and 3 bases, with 12 bases remaining between them. Since all of the isolated RNA was reverse transcribed, expressed TCRB transcripts were what got sequenced. The assay was immunoSEQ multiplex PCR, and TCRdb's table has in-frame clones only and misses some. The data hold under 300,000 clones, with approximately 25% observed a single time. The data are from a study of beta chain features in type 1 diabetes. Study-level results: TCRB CDR3 length was moderately but significantly reduced in all four CD4+ subsets of Type 1 diabetes patients.

Sequenced sample: naive CD4+ T cells from blood. The chain employs TRBV30 and TRBJ1-4; D is uncertain. The TCR was taken from a woman in her twenties or thirties with type 1 diabetes. The CDR3 DNA is TGTGCCTGGAGTGAGCCGGTTGATCCTAATGAAAAACTGTTTTTT. Residues: CAWSEPVDPNEKLFF. The full variable domain, rest sourced from reference TRBV30 and TRBJ1-4, is SQTIHQWPATLVQPVGSPLSLECTVEGTSNPNLYWYRQAAGRGLQLLFYSVGIGQISSEVPQNLSASRPQDRQFILSSKKLLLSDSGFYLCAWSEPVDPNEKLFFGSGTQLSVL.